The sequence of this T cell receptor beta chain was determined in a study of blood T cell repertoires in COVID-19 (TCRdb year 2020). The study in broad terms: Samples covering the acute and convalescent phases of COVID-19 were provided by collaborators in the United States, Italy and Spain. The repertoires were released in a freely available public database meant as a resource for research on the immune response to SARS-CoV-2. The sample metadata nearly always contained a de-identified subject ID, COVID-19 status, age in years and sex. Samples were obtained from the ongoing ImmuneRACE study (first 160 participants) and from over a thousand subjects provided by 6 global collaborators. The material from the prospective study consisted of cDNA or gDNA derived from T cells, B-cell-depleted T cells, or PBMCs. Where available, HLA class I and class II types were taken from metadata supplied by the sample provider and were not determined by assay-based typing. The dataset comprised deeply sampled blood TCRbeta repertoires from subjects exposed to, actively infected with, or recovered from COVID-19.

TCRbeta CDR3 regions were amplified from genomic DNA by means of the immunoSEQ Assay, a bias-controlled multiplex PCR. The published analysis was carried out like this. Nucleated cell counts per sample were estimated from amplification of reference gene primers within the assay. To quantify the absolute abundance of each unique TCRbeta CDR3 rearrangement, sequence reads were collapsed and filtered. For each sample, productive Simpson clonality was calculated as the square root of Simpson's diversity index over productive rearrangements. Held by TCRdb, this immuneACCESS table contains in-frame sequences only and omits some clones. Under half of the omission traces to an unresolved V gene where checked; the cause of the rest is unknown. V and J calls and clone size follow that table, whereas D and trimming were derived from the DNA. Recorded for this sample are approximately 110,000 clones; around 64% of them occurred a single time. 0.86% of the sample goes to the ten largest clones.

Counted from cysteine to phenylalanine, this CDR3 has 15 amino acids. Just CDR3 DNA is preserved here, 45 bases in frame from base 1. Here V drops 2 bases and J drops 6 bases, and the junction holds 4 bases not matched to any gene. The germline V gene sets CDR1 to SNHLY and CDR2 to FYNNEI. About this clone: Its cognate antigen has yet to be identified. No qualities accompany the bases; no much larger clone lies one base away.

Collaborating institutions collected whole blood in K2EDTA tubes following their own protocols. For TCRbeta analysis, collaborator samples were shipped as frozen whole blood, as isolated PBMCs, or as DNA extracted from either sample type. General findings and caveats noted by the study authors: The quantity of clinical and demographic metadata differed by source and by participant and was supplied without curation.

The source is a human donor with acute or convalescent COVID-19. The donor label of this sample is uncertain. The chain is assembled from TRBV2 and TRBJ1-6, with TRBD1 identical over 7 junction bases. Material: peripheral blood. The nucleotide sequence is TGTGCCAGCAGTGAAAGTGGGACAGCTAATTCACCCCTCCACTTT. The encoded protein is CASSESGTANSPLHF.